These 27 T cell receptor beta chains came from one sample sequenced in a study of cytomegalovirus exposure and HLA in healthy donors. The PCR made use of 60 Vbeta and 13 Jbeta primers. TCRdb's table, derived via immunoSEQ multiplex PCR, lists solely in-frame clones and lacks some. Here the sample spans around 130,000 clones, less than 85% being singletons. Specimen: PBMCs. These receptors were taken from a man in his forties in good health and CMV-seronegative.

J is TRBJ2-1 and V is TRBV28; no reliable D call. The V gene's germline CDR1 is MDHEN and CDR2 SYDVKM. The CDR3 has 12 residues. Deletions cut 1 base from V and 7 bases from J, with 5 bases between. The DNA for the CDR3 is TGTGCCAGCAGTTTATTTCAAAATGAGCAGTTCTTC. Residues: CASSLFQNEQFF.

This clone appeared a single time. The genes are TRBV2 and TRBJ1-5, with D unresolved. The V end was cut by 5 bases, the J end by 2 bases, with 28 bases between. This CDR3 spans 20 amino acids. In germline, CDR1 is SNHLY, CDR2 FYNNEI. The CDR3 DNA reads TGTGCCAGCAGTAGCCCGGGTGCGGGTTCCCCCTTAAGCGGCAATCAGCCCCAGCATTTT. Translation gives CASSSPGAGSPLSGNQPQHF.

The CDR3 nucleotides are TGTGCCAGCAGTTTGGCGGGAGGGCCCCATGAGCAGTTCTTC. Translation gives CASSLAGGPHEQFF. The chain joins TRBV28 to TRBJ2-1; 9 bases match TRBD2. The CDR3 is made up of 14 amino acids. CDR1 and CDR2 (germline): MDHEN, SYDVKM. The ends lost 3 bases at V and 8 bases at J; junction bases unmatched: 5.

The V call is TRBV19, the J call TRBJ2-2, with D unclear. Between the trimmed V and J ends, which lost 6 bases and 5 bases, there was a span of 19 bases. The germline V gene encodes CDR1 LNHDA and CDR2 SQIVND (reference sequence). This CDR3 comprises 16 residues. The CDR3 DNA sequence: TGTGCCAGTAGAACAACCCCCGACCGGGTGACCGGGGAGCTGTTTTTT. Its protein is CASRTTPDRVTGELFF. Drawing the rest from reference TRBV19 and TRBJ2-2, the complete variable domain is DGGITQSPKYLFRKEGQNVTLSCEQNLNHDAMYWYRQDPGQGLRLIYYSQIVNDFQKGDIAEGYSVSREKKESFPLTVTSAQKNPTAFYLCASRTTPDRVTGELFFGEGSRLTVL.

The genes are TRBV11-2 and TRBJ2-7; D is ambiguous. V was trimmed by 5 bases and J by 4 bases, leaving 18 bases between them. Germline loops: CDR1 SGHAT, CDR2 FQNNGV. The CDR3 spans 15 residues. The CDR3 is CASSPVRGIVYEQYF. The CDR3, as DNA: TGTGCCAGCAGCCCGGTCCGAGGTATAGTTTACGAGCAGTACTTC.

There are a few counts of this clone. This chain uses TRBV7-8 with TRBJ1-5; tentatively, D is TRBD1 (5 bases). CDR1 is SGHVS and CDR2 is FQNEAQ in the germline V gene. The CDR3 is 16 amino acids. Trimming shortened V by 1 base and J by 5 bases, and 15 bases separated the two germline ends. The CDR3 here is CASSLVSGLVDQPQHF. The CDR3 region has the DNA TGTGCCAGCAGCTTAGTATCGGGACTGGTGGATCAGCCCCAGCATTTT.

Concerning this clone: This CDR3 is also generated by other DNA sequences in the sample. The rearrangement uses TRBV19 and TRBJ2-1; 8 nucleotides agree with TRBD2. The CDR3 runs 15 residues. Germline V gene lookup returns CDR1 LNHDA and CDR2 SQIVND (reference sequence). The V gene end was trimmed by 3 bases and the J gene end by 0 bases; junction bases not matched to a gene: 1. DNA of the CDR3: TGTGCCAGTAGTATCGCGGGGGGCTCCTACAATGAGCAGTTCTTC. Translation gives CASSIAGGSYNEQFF.

This chain uses TRBV10-1 with TRBJ2-1; TRBD2 agrees at 13 bases. The CDR3 spans 17 residues. Germline trimming cut 2 bases from V and 7 bases from J; bases unmatched to any gene: 8. Germline CDR1 WNHNN, CDR2 SYGVQD (reference sequence). The CDR3 sequence: CASSEATGTSGTNEQFF. The DNA of the CDR3 is TGCGCCAGCAGTGAGGCTACAGGGACTAGCGGGACGAATGAGCAGTTCTTC.

This clone was seen only a few times. The chain is built from TRBV21-1 and TRBJ1-1. TRBV21-1 is listed as a pseudogene. The length of the CDR3 is 13 residues. This CDR3 reads CASTQSPRTEAFF. DNA of the CDR3: TGTGCCAGCACCCAAAGTCCACGGACTGAAGCTTTCTTT.

This chain links TRBV15 with TRBJ2-7, with TRBD2 matching 12 bases. Germline V gene sequence: CDR1 LNHNV, CDR2 YYDKDF (reference sequence). This CDR3 is 16 amino acids long. The V gene end was trimmed by 4 bases and the J gene end by 4 bases; junction bases not matched to a gene: 8. The CDR3, as DNA: TGTGCCACCAGCAACACTTCTAGCGGGAGGGTATACGAGCAGTACTTC. Its translation: CATSNTSSGRVYEQYF.

V and J are TRBV10-2 and TRBJ1-2; a weak D match, TRBD1 (6 bases). The CDR3 spans 11 residues. V was trimmed by 6 bases and J by 6 bases, leaving 8 bases between them. The V gene's germline CDR1 is WSHSY and CDR2 SAAADI. The CDR3 protein is CASRTGDGYTF. The CDR3 DNA follows: TGCGCCAGCAGGACAGGTGATGGCTACACCTTC.

In its sample, this clone was seen a few times. V is TRBV19 and J is TRBJ2-3; D unresolved. CDR3 length equals 11 residues. The V gene's germline CDR1 is LNHDA and CDR2 SQIVND (reference sequence). Trimming shortened V by 3 bases and J by 6 bases, and 4 bases separated the two germline ends. The CDR3 reads CASSISDTQYF. CDR3 coding DNA: TGTGCCAGTAGTATCAGTGATACGCAGTATTTT.

Comments on this clone: The germline gene is not matched at one end of the junction; a read error may be the cause. The CDR3 DNA reads TGCGCCAGCAGTGACTCAGGGTTAGCCTACAAGCAGTACTTC. It specifies CASSDSGLAYKQYF. The chain recombines TRBV10-2 with TRBJ2-7, with D possibly matching TRBD1 (5 bases). The CDR3 has 14 residues. Germline loops: CDR1 WSHSY, CDR2 SAAADI.

The chain combines TRBV6-6 with TRBJ1-4; D might be TRBD1 (5 bases). V lost 8 bases, J lost 5 bases, and 18 bases lay in between. Germline V CDR1 and CDR2: MNHNY, SVGAGI (reference sequence). The CDR3 covers 15 residues. In nucleotides, the CDR3 is TGTGCCAGCTGCCTCGGACGGGGGGTCAATGAAAAACTGTTTTTT. This codes for CASCLGRGVNEKLFF.

The chain couples TRBV19 to TRBJ2-1; 7 bases are a match to TRBD2. The CDR3 consists of 17 residues. Germline CDR1 LNHDA, CDR2 SQIVND (reference sequence). V shed 0 bases and J 3 bases; nucleotides not matched to a gene: 8. The CDR3 protein is CASSIDRASGFYNEQFF. The CDR3 DNA reads as TGTGCCAGTAGTATAGATAGGGCTAGCGGATTCTACAATGAGCAGTTCTTC.

The chain carries TRBV5-6 and TRBJ2-7; TRBD2 matches at 7 bases. The J segment lost 8 bases and the V segment lost 4 bases, leaving 12 bases of the junction unmatched. The V gene's germline CDR1 is SGHDT and CDR2 YYEEEE. The CDR3 is 14 residues long. DNA for the CDR3: TGTGCCAGCAGCAGCGGGACGGTGATTGGTAAGCAGTACTTC. Its protein is CASSSGTVIGKQYF. The full variable domain, completed using reference TRBV5-6 and TRBJ2-7, is DAGVTQSPTHLIKTRGQQVTLRCSPKSGHDTVSWYQQALGQGPQFIFQYYEEEERQRGNFPDRFSGHQFPNYSSELNVNALLLGDSALYLCASSSGTVIGKQYFGPGTRLTVT.

The CDR3 sequence: CASSDSPNAGNQPQHF. The CDR3 region has the DNA TGCGCCAGCAGCGACAGTCCCAACGCGGGCAATCAGCCCCAGCATTTT. The rearrangement links TRBV4-1 to TRBJ1-5; D perhaps matches TRBD1 (5 bases). Trimming took 5 bases from V and 2 from J, leaving 16 bases between them. Germline CDR1 and CDR2: MGHRA and YSYEKL. The CDR3 totals 16 residues.

V gene TRBV6-5 combines with J gene TRBJ2-1; D uncertain. CDR1 is MNHEY and CDR2 is SVGAGI in the germline V gene. This CDR3 contains 13 residues. Trimming removed 6 bases from V and 5 bases from J, with 11 bases in between. As DNA, the CDR3 is TGTGCCAGCAGCCTCTTGGGCGACAATGAGCAGTTCTTC. This sequence encodes CASSLLGDNEQFF.

This clone was recorded a few times. The rearrangement uses TRBV25-1 and TRBJ2-7, with 9 bases matching TRBD2. Germline V lookup: CDR1 MGHDK, CDR2 SYGVNS. The CDR3 covers 15 residues. With V trimmed by 3 bases and J by 4 bases, 7 bases remained unmatched. The CDR3 reads CASSDIMAGGYEQYF. In nucleotides, the CDR3 is TGTGCCAGCAGTGATATAATGGCGGGAGGGTACGAGCAGTACTTC.

J is TRBJ2-7 and V is TRBV28, with 12 bases lining up with TRBD2. Losses at the gene ends were 7 bases for V and 3 bases for J; bases not matched to a gene: 10. The CDR3 consists of 16 residues. CDR1 is MDHEN, CDR2 SYDVKM, per germline. The chain's CDR3 is CASNPFLLAGGYEQYF. CDR3 nucleotides: TGTGCCAGCAACCCATTTTTACTAGCGGGGGGCTACGAGCAGTACTTC.

This sequence joins TRBV4-3 and TRBJ2-5; TRBD2 is a possible D gene (7 bases). Germline CDR1 LGHNA, CDR2 YSLEER. This CDR3 region has 15 residues. V was cut by 5 bases and J by 1 base, with 14 bases left in between. The CDR3 is CASSVMGGLQETQYF. Written as DNA, the CDR3 is TGCGCCAGCAGCGTTATGGGGGGGCTCCAAGAGACCCAGTACTTC.

The rearrangement uses TRBV27 and TRBJ1-2; TRBD1 matches at 10 bases. Germline V lookup: CDR1 MNHEY, CDR2 SMNVEV (reference sequence). After removal of 4 bases from V and 4 bases from J, the junction contained 6 bases not matched to a gene. This CDR3 is built from 15 residues. CDR3 DNA: TGTGCCAGCAGTTACACGACAGGGGGCAGCTATGGCTACACCTTC. It translates to CASSYTTGGSYGYTF.

Written as DNA, the CDR3 is TGTGCCAGCAGTGAGGGACTTCACCCCACAGATACGCAGTATTTT. It specifies CASSEGLHPTDTQYF. The rearrangement links TRBV6-1 to TRBJ2-3; possible D gene TRBD2, 6 bases. V lost 3 bases and J 2 bases, leaving 12 bases between the germline ends. CDR1 MNHNS and CDR2 SASEGT come from the germline V gene. The CDR3 runs to 15 residues.

This chain uses TRBV28 with TRBJ1-1; D uncertain. CDR3 length equals 13 residues. The V gene's germline CDR1 is MDHEN and CDR2 SYDVKM. V was trimmed by 4 bases and J by 2 bases, leaving 8 bases between them. In DNA form, the CDR3 reads TGTGCCAGCAGTTCTCCACTTAACACTGAAGCTTTCTTT. Its protein is CASSSPLNTEAFF. The variable domain in full, completed from reference TRBV28 and TRBJ1-1, reads DVKVTQSSRYLVKRTGEKVFLECVQDMDHENMFWYRQDPGLGLRLIYFSYDVKMKEKGDIPEGYSVSREKKERFSLILESASTNQTSMYLCASSSPLNTEAFFGQGTRLTVV.

This clone has a handful of counts. The V call is TRBV19, the J call TRBJ2-4; 8 nucleotides agree with TRBD1. There are 13 residues in the CDR3. V shed 6 bases, J shed 10 bases, and the junction held 8 bases outside the gene matches. The V gene's germline CDR1 is LNHDA and CDR2 SQIVND (reference sequence). The CDR3 DNA sequence: TGTGCCAGTAGCATGGGACAGGAGGGGATTCAGTACTTC. Its protein is CASSMGQEGIQYF. Full variable domain (rest looked up from reference TRBV19 and TRBJ2-4): DGGITQSPKYLFRKEGQNVTLSCEQNLNHDAMYWYRQDPGQGLRLIYYSQIVNDFQKGDIAEGYSVSREKKESFPLTVTSAQKNPTAFYLCASSMGQEGIQYFGAGTRLSVL.

The chain recombines TRBV5-4 with TRBJ2-7, with D unresolved. Trimming cost V 5 bases and J 1 base, with 10 bases left between them. Germline CDR1 reads SGHNT; CDR2 reads YYREEE (reference sequence). CDR3 length: 13 residues. CDR3: CASSLNPSYEQYF. The CDR3 nucleotides are TGTGCCAGCAGTTTGAATCCTTCCTACGAGCAGTACTTC.

The rearrangement uses TRBV11-2 and TRBJ1-3; 7 positions match TRBD1. Germline CDR1 SGHAT, CDR2 FQNNGV. The junction had 2 bases not matched to a gene; V was cut back by 1 base and J by 5 bases. The CDR3 spans 14 residues. CDR3 protein: CASSLAGGRNTIYF. In DNA, the CDR3 is TGTGCCAGCAGCTTAGCAGGGGGGAGAAACACCATATATTTT.